This TCR beta chain originates from a study of blood T cell repertoires in COVID-19 (dated by TCRdb to 2018 to 2020). With respect to the entire study: The collaborator samples originated in the United States, Italy and Spain and spanned the acute and convalescent phases of COVID-19. The material from the prospective study consisted of cDNA or gDNA derived from T cells, B-cell-depleted T cells, or PBMCs. Deeply sampled blood TCRbeta repertoires from subjects exposed to, actively infected with, or recovered from COVID-19 were included in the dataset. The repertoires were released in a freely available public database intended as a resource for research on the immune response to SARS-CoV-2. The samples were drawn from the first 160 participants of the ongoing ImmuneRACE study and from about 1,200 subjects provided by 6 global collaborators. The sample metadata nearly always contained a de-identified subject ID, COVID-19 status, age in years and sex. Where HLA class I and class II types were available, the types were taken from metadata supplied by the sample provider, not from assay-based typing.

Findings and caveats that apply to the study as a whole: How much clinical and demographic metadata was included differed by source and by participant, and the metadata was provided uncurated.

As encoded in the germline V gene, CDR1 is SGHRS while CDR2 is YFSETQ. Taken from cysteine to phenylalanine, the CDR3 has 14 residues. Only the CDR3 DNA stays, 42 bases, in frame from base 1. The germline ends are 11 bases apart after V is trimmed by 4 bases and J by 1 base. Collaborating institutions collected whole blood in K2EDTA tubes following their own protocols. For TCRbeta analysis, collaborator samples were shipped as frozen whole blood, as isolated PBMCs, or as DNA extracted from either sample type. TCRbeta CDR3 regions were amplified from genomic DNA using the immunoSEQ Assay, a bias-controlled multiplex PCR. The paper's processing steps were these. The number of nucleated cells in each sample was estimated by amplification of reference gene primers within the assay. To quantify the absolute abundance of each unique TCRbeta CDR3 rearrangement, sequence reads were collapsed and filtered. For each sample, productive Simpson clonality was calculated by taking the square root of Simpson's diversity index across productive rearrangements. TCRdb's version of the immuneACCESS table is confined to in-frame rearrangements and falls short of the full clone set. An unresolved V gene accounts for under half of the shortfall where checked; the remainder is of unknown origin. That table is the source of V, J and clone size, and D and trimming were worked out from the DNA. The sample table lists 68,000 or so clones, over 75% of them with a count of one. The ten largest clones capture about 6.6% of the sample.

With regard to this clone: What this receptor recognizes is not known. Base qualities were left out, and no much larger clone turns up one base away.

Input material: peripheral blood. The chain employs TRBV5-1 and TRBJ1-1; no D segment can be confidently identified. The clonotype originates from a man aged 50 to 60 with active COVID-19. The CDR3 region has the sequence CASSPSRQNTEAFF. The sequence in DNA is TGCGCCAGCAGCCCCTCCCGACAGAACACTGAAGCTTTCTTT.